The 8 T cell receptor beta chains given below trace back to one sample, sequenced in a study of blood T cell repertoires in COVID-19. Using immunoSEQ multiplex PCR, the repertoire was profiled, and TCRdb retains in-frame clones only, with some absent. Of roughly 240,000 clones in the sample, roughly 80% are singletons; the top ten hold around 5%. The specimen was peripheral blood. The receptors originated from a woman in her seventies with acute or convalescent COVID-19.

The chain joins TRBV3-1 (or the pseudogene TRBV3-2) to TRBJ2-1; perhaps TRBD1 as D (6 bases). In germline, CDR1 is LGHDT, CDR2 YNNKEL (reference sequence). The V end lost 3 bases, the J end lost 7 bases, and 13 bases lay between the germline ends. CDR3 length: 14 residues. DNA for the CDR3: TGTGCCAGCAGCCACGGCAGGGGAATAAATGAGCAGTTCTTC. Protein: CASSHGRGINEQFF.

The chain couples TRBV19 to TRBJ1-5; TRBD1 matches 7 bases. Germline CDR1 is LNHDA and CDR2 is SQIVND (reference sequence). The length of the CDR3 is 16 residues. V dropped 1 base and J dropped 3; count of bases not matched to a gene: 6. In DNA, the CDR3 is TGTGCCAGTAGTATAGGGGGGACAGTACACAATCAGCCCCAGCATTTT. It specifies CASSIGGTVHNQPQHF. Looking up the rest from reference TRBV19 and TRBJ1-5 gives the full variable domain: DGGITQSPKYLFRKEGQNVTLSCEQNLNHDAMYWYRQDPGQGLRLIYYSQIVNDFQKGDIAEGYSVSREKKESFPLTVTSAQKNPTAFYLCASSIGGTVHNQPQHFGDGTRLSIL.

CDR3 in DNA: TGTGCCAGCACCACCGGGAAGGGTGCCTCCTACGAGCAGTACTTC. Translation gives CASTTGKGASYEQYF. The chain carries TRBV11-2 and TRBJ2-7; tentative D call: TRBD2 (5 bases). V was cut by 7 bases and J by 0 bases, with 16 bases left in between. The CDR3 contains 15 residues. Germline V gene sequence: CDR1 SGHAT, CDR2 FQNNGV.

In this sample, this clone turned up a few times. CDR3 nucleotides: TGTGCCAGCAGCTACCCGGGACTTTCTGGCTACACCTTC. The encoded protein is CASSYPGLSGYTF. The chain links TRBV3-1 (or the pseudogene TRBV3-2) to TRBJ1-2; maybe TRBD1 (5 bases). The V end was cut by 5 bases, the J end by 7 bases, with 14 bases between. Germline-derived CDR1 and CDR2 are LGHDT and YNNKEL (reference sequence). The CDR3 extends over 13 amino acids.

This sequence joins TRBV6-5 and TRBJ2-2; 7 bases are shared with TRBD2. Germline-derived CDR1 and CDR2 are MNHEY and SVGAGI. This CDR3 has 16 amino acids. The ends lost 0 bases at V and 6 bases at J; junction bases unmatched: 7. CDR3 sequence reads: CASSYSGRRGAGELFF. The CDR3, as DNA: TGTGCCAGCAGTTACTCGGGGCGACGGGGGGCCGGGGAGCTGTTTTTT.

This sequence joins TRBV9 and TRBJ1-2, with D perhaps TRBD1 (5 bases). The CDR3 has 13 amino acids. The V end lost 4 bases, the J end lost 8 bases, and 15 bases lay between the germline ends. CDR1 is SGDLS, CDR2 YYNGEE, per germline. The CDR3 region has the DNA TGTGCCAGCAGCTTTCAGGGTTTGGAAGGCTACACCTTC. Residues: CASSFQGLEGYTF.

J is TRBJ2-5 and V is TRBV9; 10 bases map to TRBD1. The V gene's germline CDR1 is SGDLS and CDR2 YYNGEE. V trimming: 0 bases; J trimming: 4 bases; junction bases outside the gene matches: 3. The CDR3 length is 15 residues. CDR3 loop: CASSVVGTGAETQYF. The CDR3 bases are TGTGCCAGCAGCGTAGTTGGGACAGGGGCAGAGACCCAGTACTTC.

The chain employs TRBV6-1 and TRBJ1-5; D uncertain. The CDR3 runs 16 residues. Germline CDR1 reads MNHNS; CDR2 reads SASEGT. The V end lost 0 bases, the J end lost 4 bases, and 13 bases lay between the germline ends. CDR3 coding DNA: TGTGCCAGCAGTGAAGCGCAACTCACGCCTAATCAGCCCCAGCATTTT. It is translated as CASSEAQLTPNQPQHF.